The rows below give T cell receptor beta chains drawn from one sample of a study of T cell responses to AZD1222 COVID-19 vaccine. TCRdb keeps only in-frame clones here, not all; method: immunoSEQ multiplex PCR. The sample lists approximately 150,000 clones; around 90% were seen once. The starting material was peripheral blood, obtained on day 0 of AZD1222 vaccination. The receptors shown here come from an adult in good health. The CDR3 runs from the conserved cysteine through the conserved F or W. The order of the fields is D gene, clone size, V gene, J gene, CDR3 protein, CDR3 DNA. The D gene is left open where the match is weak. A row's size may be missing; if present it is once, few, many or a size class.

>TRBD1|-|TRBV28|TRBJ1-6
CASRGTVGYSYNSPLHF
TGTGCCAGCAGGGGGACAGTTGGGTACTCCTATAATTCACCCCTCCACTTT
>-|-|TRBV27|TRBJ2-7
CASSSGRDLYEQYF
TGTGCCAGCAGTTCGGGAAGGGATCTCTACGAGCAGTACTTC
>-|-|TRBV29-1|TRBJ2-7
CSVESRYEQYF
TGCAGCGTTGAGTCTAGGTACGAGCAGTACTTC
>-|-|TRBV6-5|TRBJ2-5
CASSYSMWRQETQYF
TGTGCCAGCAGTTACTCGATGTGGCGGCAAGAGACCCAGTACTTC
>-|-|TRBV19|TRBJ2-3
CASSAVQGSSDTQYF
TGTGCCAGTAGCGCCGTACAGGGATCCTCAGATACGCAGTATTTT
>-|-|TRBV4-1|TRBJ1-2
CASSPGQGAYLYGYTF
TGCGCCAGCAGCCCCGGGCAGGGCGCTTATCTTTATGGCTACACCTTC
>TRBD1|-|TRBV7-9|TRBJ1-5
CASSPGGEYQHF
TGTGCCAGCAGCCCAGGGGGGGAGTACCAGCATTTT
>TRBD1|-|TRBV19|TRBJ1-1
CASRQGLGMNTEAFF
TGTGCCAGCCGACAGGGATTAGGCATGAACACTGAAGCTTTCTTT
>-|-|TRBV19|TRBJ1-2
CASSARDSAGYGYTF
TGTGCCAGTAGTGCCCGGGATTCGGCGGGCTATGGCTACACCTTC
>TRBD1|-|TRBV5-1|TRBJ2-5
CASSLDRGTGSETQYF
TGCGCCAGCAGCCTGGACAGAGGGACAGGGTCCGAGACCCAGTACTTC
>-|-|TRBV27|TRBJ2-1
CASSFTASSYNEQFF
TGTGCCAGCAGTTTCACAGCTAGCTCCTACAATGAGCAGTTCTTC
>-|-|TRBV11-2|TRBJ1-2
CASTIGSGLYGYTF
TGTGCCAGCACCATTGGTTCAGGGCTTTATGGCTACACCTTC
>-|once|TRBV7-9|TRBJ2-4
CASSLVASSDAKNIQYF
TGTGCCAGCAGCTTAGTAGCTAGCAGTGACGCCAAAAACATTCAGTACTTC
>TRBD1|-|TRBV6-5|TRBJ1-2
CASIGDRAGDYGYTF
TGTGCCAGCATCGGGGACAGGGCAGGGGACTATGGCTACACCTTC
>-|-|TRBV5-1|TRBJ1-6
CASSPGFQGNSPLHF
TGCGCCAGCAGCCCGGGGTTCCAGGGGAATTCACCCCTCCACTTT
>-|-|TRBV4-2|TRBJ1-1
CASSQDLTMNTEAFF
TGTGCCAGCAGCCAAGATCTAACCATGAACACTGAAGCTTTCTTT
>-|-|TRBV28|TRBJ1-6
CASSSRPKHNSPLHF
TGTGCCAGCAGTTCCAGACCTAAACATAATTCACCCCTCCACTTT
>-|once|TRBV6-5|TRBJ1-1
CASSTEESTEAFF
TGTGCCAGCAGTACAGAGGAGTCCACTGAAGCTTTCTTT
>TRBD1|-|TRBV7-9|TRBJ1-3
CASTRTGRGLDF
TGTGCCAGCACCCGGACAGGGAGGGGGCTCGATTTT
>-|-|TRBV5-5|TRBJ2-7
CASSSREPTAGEQYF
TGTGCCAGCAGCTCCCGGGAGCCCACCGCGGGGGAGCAGTACTTC
>-|-|TRBV27|TRBJ1-2
CASSLSAVNYGYTF
TGTGCCAGCAGTTTAAGTGCAGTGAACTATGGCTACACCTTC
>-|-|TRBV19|TRBJ2-7
CASSIGQGTYEQYF
TGTGCCAGTAGTATCGGTCAGGGAACCTACGAGCAGTACTTC
>-|-|TRBV14|TRBJ2-7
CASSQVRGSEQYF
TGTGCCAGCAGCCAAGTGAGGGGAAGCGAGCAGTACTTC
>-|once|TRBV5-6|TRBJ1-2
CASSLVGPVGGYTF
TGTGCCAGCAGCTTGGTTGGGCCTGTAGGTGGCTACACCTTC
>TRBD2|-|TRBV2|TRBJ2-2
CASSRTSGRTGELFF
TGTGCCAGCAGTCGGACTAGCGGGAGGACCGGGGAGCTGTTTTTT
>-|-|TRBV29-1|TRBJ2-7
CSVAKGLLSSYEQYF
TGCAGCGTTGCGAAAGGGCTATTAAGCTCCTACGAGCAGTACTTC
>-|-|TRBV19|TRBJ1-5
CASTTGPWSNQPQHF
TGTGCCAGTACCACAGGTCCATGGAGCAATCAGCCCCAGCATTTT
>-|-|TRBV30|TRBJ1-2
CAWRDIPLINYGYTF
TGTGCCTGGAGGGACATTCCTCTTATTAACTATGGCTACACCTTC
>TRBD2|-|TRBV9|TRBJ2-6
CASTPGLAGDLSGANVLTF
TGTGCCAGCACCCCGGGACTAGCGGGGGACCTCTCTGGGGCCAACGTCCTGACTTTC
>-|-|TRBV4-3|TRBJ2-2
CASSQDWSLAEPTGELFF
TGCGCCAGCAGCCAAGACTGGTCGCTGGCGGAGCCCACCGGGGAGCTGTTTTTT
>TRBD1|once|TRBV28|TRBJ1-5
CASSSRGPSNQPQHF
TGTGCCAGCAGCTCAAGGGGGCCATCCAATCAGCCCCAGCATTTT
>-|-|TRBV21-1|TRBJ2-7
CASSTNLSACYEQYF
TGTGCCAGCAGCACGAACCTCTCTGCCTGCTACGAGCAGTACTTC